One sample yielded the 22 T cell receptor beta chains listed below, sequenced in a study of tumor-infiltrating lymphocytes in localized non-small cell lung cancer. Clones were sequenced by immunoSEQ multiplex PCR, and TCRdb holds only the in-frame ones, with some missing. The sample gives about 8,900 clones, roughly two thirds of which show up once; 8.5% to 10% is in the top ten. Sequenced material: uninvolved lung tissue not adjacent to the tumor. The receptors derive from a human donor with non-small cell lung cancer.

The chain has TRBV5-1 and TRBJ2-6; D unresolved. Per germline, CDR1 SGHRS and CDR2 YFSETQ. V was trimmed by 0 bases and J by 4 bases, leaving 11 bases between them. This CDR3 has 16 residues. The CDR3 bases are TGCGCCAGCAGCTTGGACGGGCCCTCCGGGGCCAACGTCCTGACTTTC. This codes for CASSLDGPSGANVLTF.

The chain employs TRBV9 and TRBJ1-1; D unresolved. The CDR3 covers 13 residues. V lost 2 bases to trimming and J lost 5 bases, with 10 bases between them. Per germline, CDR1 SGDLS and CDR2 YYNGEE. The CDR3 coding sequence is TGTGCCAGCAGCGTCTCTAAGTCGACTGAAGCTTTCTTT. Translating gives CASSVSKSTEAFF. Full variable domain (rest looked up from reference TRBV9 and TRBJ1-1): DSGVTQTPKHLITATGQRVTLRCSPRSGDLSVYWYQQSLDQGLQFLIQYYNGEERAKGNILERFSAQQFPDLHSELNLSSLELGDSALYFCASSVSKSTEAFFGQGTRLTVV.

This clone was seen more than once but under ten times. The genes are TRBV5-8 and TRBJ2-5; either TRBD1 or TRBD2 may fit D (5 bases each). The ends were cut back, 4 bases at V and 2 bases at J, with 15 bases in the middle. CDR3 length: 15 amino acids. Germline V gene sequence: CDR1 SGHTS, CDR2 YDEGEE. The CDR3: CASSSRGRGQETQYF. The DNA for the CDR3 is TGTGCCAGCAGCAGCCGGGGACGAGGGCAAGAGACCCAGTACTTC.

This clone is labeled as medium-sized. The chain carries TRBV27 and TRBJ2-7; D gene ambiguous. This CDR3 comprises 13 residues. Between the trimmed V and J ends, which lost 6 bases and 3 bases, there was a span of 12 bases. Germline lookup yields CDR1 MNHEY and CDR2 SMNVEV (reference sequence). CDR3 sequence: CASRLGWDYEQYF. For the CDR3, the DNA is TGTGCCAGCAGGTTAGGATGGGACTACGAGCAGTACTTC.

By its share, this clone is large. Other nucleotide sequences from this sample produce the same CDR3. The rearrangement joins TRBV19 to TRBJ2-2; D is undetermined. Between the trimmed V and J ends, which lost 4 bases and 0 bases, there was a span of 3 bases. CDR3 length: 13 amino acids. The germline gives CDR1 LNHDA, CDR2 SQIVND (reference sequence). The CDR3 loop is CASSNPNTGELFF. CDR3 bases: TGTGCCAGTAGTAACCCGAACACCGGGGAGCTGTTTTTT.

The chain employs TRBV9 and TRBJ2-7; 8 nucleotides line up with TRBD1. Germline V gene data show CDR1 as SGDLS and CDR2 as YYNGEE. The V and J ends lost 3 bases and 3 bases, in that order; junction bases with no gene match: 5. This CDR3 has 14 residues. The CDR3 bases are TGTGCCAGCAGCGCGACAGGGGCAAACTACGAGCAGTACTTC. This codes for CASSATGANYEQYF.

The chain recombines TRBV7-9 with TRBJ1-1, with unresolved D. Germline-derived CDR1 and CDR2 are SEHNR and FQNEAQ (reference sequence). V was trimmed by 5 bases and J by 6 bases, leaving 7 bases between them. There are 11 residues in the CDR3. In DNA, the CDR3 is TGTGCCAGCAGCCCAGCAGCTGAAGCTTTCTTT. Protein: CASSPAAEAFF.

DNA for the CDR3: TGTGCCAGCAGCTCAACAGGCGTTGGGCAGTACTTC. This sequence encodes CASSSTGVGQYF. The chain couples TRBV11-3 to TRBJ2-7, with D possibly being TRBD1 (5 bases). The V end was cut by 4 bases, the J end by 9 bases, with 13 bases between. This CDR3 has 12 amino acids. The germline V gene encodes CDR1 SGHNT and CDR2 YENEEA.

The chain uses TRBV6-1 and TRBJ2-7; the match to TRBD1 covers 10 bases. The V gene end was trimmed by 7 bases and the J gene end by 5 bases; junction bases not matched to a gene: 8. This CDR3 is 14 amino acids long. CDR1 is MNHNS, CDR2 SASEGT, per germline. CDR3 region: CASTPGQGKNEQYF. CDR3 sequence (DNA): TGTGCCAGCACCCCGGGACAGGGGAAAAACGAGCAGTACTTC.

CDR3 sequence: CAWSVPGTSGYNEQFF. The CDR3 DNA sequence: TGTGCCTGGAGTGTACCGGGGACTAGCGGTTACAATGAGCAGTTCTTC. The rearrangement joins TRBV30 to TRBJ2-1, with 11 bases fitting TRBD2. The length of the CDR3 is 16 residues. CDR1 and CDR2 (germline): GTSNPN, SVGIG (reference sequence). Losses at the gene ends were 0 bases for V and 4 bases for J; bases not matched to a gene: 5. The full variable domain, rest sourced from reference TRBV30 and TRBJ2-1, is SQTIHQWPATLVQPVGSPLSLECTVEGTSNPNLYWYRQAAGRGLQLLFYSVGIGQISSEVPQNLSASRPQDRQFILSSKKLLLSDSGFYLCAWSVPGTSGYNEQFFGPGTRLTVL.

CDR3 bases: TGTGCCAGCAGTGAAGGGGTAGGGATACGCGAGCAGTACTTC. Protein product: CASSEGVGIREQYF. V and J are TRBV2 and TRBJ2-7; no reliable D call. This CDR3 is 14 amino acids long. Per germline, CDR1 SNHLY and CDR2 FYNNEI. The V end lost 1 base, the J end lost 6 bases, and 13 bases lay between the germline ends.

This chain joins TRBV2 and TRBJ1-3, with unresolved D. The ends were cut back, 2 bases at V and 4 bases at J, with 3 bases in the middle. CDR1 is SNHLY, CDR2 FYNNEI, per germline. This CDR3 is built from 12 residues. The CDR3 sequence: CASSERGNTIYF. The CDR3 nucleotides are TGTGCCAGCAGTGAAAGGGGAAACACCATATATTTT. The whole variable domain, remainder taken from reference TRBV2 and TRBJ1-3, is EPEVTQTPSHQVTQMGQEVILRCVPISNHLYFYWYRQILGQKVEFLVSFYNNEISEKSEIFDDQFSVERPDGSNFTLKIRSTKLEDSAMYFCASSERGNTIYFGEGSWLTVV.

This chain connects TRBV14 to TRBJ2-7; the match to TRBD1 covers 8 bases. V lost 3 bases and J lost 0; bases outside the gene matches: 16. Germline V gene lookup returns CDR1 SGHDN and CDR2 FVKESK. The CDR3 covers 19 residues. CDR3 in DNA: TGTGCCAGCAGCCACACAACCGGGAAAGGACAGGGCAGCTCCTACGAGCAGTACTTC. It codes for CASSHTTGKGQGSSYEQYF. Together with reference TRBV14 and TRBJ2-7, the CDR3 gives the full variable domain: EAGVTQFPSHSVIEKGQTVTLRCDPISGHDNLYWYRRVMGKEIKFLLHFVKESKQDESGMPNNRFLAERTGGTYSTLKVQPAELEDSGVYFCASSHTTGKGQGSSYEQYFGPGTRLTVT.

This chain joins TRBV7-9 and TRBJ2-7; 10 bases map to TRBD1. Losses at the gene ends were 3 bases for V and 2 bases for J; bases not matched to a gene: 7. Germline-derived CDR1 and CDR2 are SEHNR and FQNEAQ (reference sequence). The CDR3 extends over 16 amino acids. The CDR3 region has the DNA TGTGCCAGCAGCTTGTGGGGGACAGGGGCGACCTACGAGCAGTACTTC. It translates to CASSLWGTGATYEQYF.

V usage is TRBV11-3 and J usage is TRBJ2-5; D might be TRBD1 (5 bases). The germline CDR1 and CDR2 sequences are SGHNT and YENEEA. Trimming shortened V by 0 bases and J by 6 bases, and 11 bases separated the two germline ends. The length of the CDR3 is 14 residues. CDR3: CASSLEAGKQTQYF. The CDR3 nucleotides are TGTGCCAGCAGCTTAGAGGCAGGGAAACAGACCCAGTACTTC.

The chain carries TRBV18 and TRBJ2-7, with D tentatively TRBD2 (5 bases). The CDR3 runs 14 residues. The V end lost 3 bases, the J end lost 3 bases, and 12 bases lay between the germline ends. CDR1 is KGHSH, CDR2 LQKENI, per germline. The CDR3 loop reads CASSPDSSYYEQYF. CDR3 DNA: TGTGCCAGCTCACCGGACTCATCTTACTACGAGCAGTACTTC.

By sample fraction, this clone is large. The chain carries TRBV28 and TRBJ1-1, with D possibly being TRBD1 (6 bases). The CDR3 extends over 13 amino acids. Germline assignment: CDR1 MDHEN and CDR2 SYDVKM. V was clipped by 1 base and J by 7 bases, with 10 bases between them. The CDR3 here is CASSLSRGGEAFF. The CDR3 nucleotides read TGTGCCAGCAGTTTATCCAGGGGAGGTGAAGCTTTCTTT.

This chain uses TRBV20-1 with TRBJ1-2, with D unclear. Deletions cut 6 bases from V and 4 bases from J, with 6 bases between. The CDR3 is made up of 10 amino acids. The germline V gene encodes CDR1 DFQATT and CDR2 SNEGSKA (reference sequence). The CDR3 region has the DNA TGCAGTGCCGGCCTCTATGGCTACACCTTC. It is translated as CSAGLYGYTF.

The chain uses TRBV28 and TRBJ1-1; D gene uncertain. The V end lost 6 bases, the J end lost 3 bases, and 8 bases lay between the germline ends. CDR3 length equals 12 residues. The germline gives CDR1 MDHEN, CDR2 SYDVKM. The CDR3 sequence is CASRKAYTEAFF. The CDR3 coding sequence is TGTGCCAGCAGAAAGGCGTACACTGAAGCTTTCTTT.

This sequence joins TRBV11-3 and TRBJ2-5; D call uncertain. The CDR3 has 14 residues. The ends were cut back, 0 bases at V and 0 bases at J, with 5 bases in the middle. Germline-derived CDR1 and CDR2 are SGHNT and YENEEA. The CDR3 DNA is TGTGCCAGCAGCTTAGACGGAAACCAAGAGACCCAGTACTTC. Translation: CASSLDGNQETQYF.

The rearrangement links TRBV6-5 to TRBJ2-6; D gene ambiguous. This CDR3 has 14 amino acids. Per germline, CDR1 MNHEY and CDR2 SVGAGI. V was pared by 6 bases and J by 4 bases, with 10 bases between. CDR3 residues: CASRVSLGANVLTF. DNA of the CDR3: TGTGCCAGCAGGGTTTCCCTCGGGGCCAACGTCCTGACTTTC.

V usage is TRBV30 and J usage is TRBJ2-3, with D perhaps matching TRBD2 (5 bases). The length of the CDR3 is 13 residues. Germline CDR1 is GTSNPN and CDR2 is SVGIG (reference sequence). V was pared by 0 bases and J by 9 bases, with 13 bases between. The CDR3 reads CAWSVLGPGTQYF. Written as DNA, the CDR3 is TGTGCCTGGAGTGTACTGGGCCCGGGGACGCAGTATTTT.